Below are 20 T cell receptor beta chains sequenced from a single sample in a study of regulatory T cells in long-lasting Graves disease (dated by TCRdb to about 2021). Library method: multiplex PCR. Instrument on record: Illumina HiSeq 4000. To build TCR beta libraries, CDR3 regions were amplified by Arm-PCR using iRepertoire HTBI primers. The raw public reads went through TCRdb reprocessing: fastp at Q25, MiXCR clone calling, in-frame beta chains kept. Merged by CDR3 protein, the rows form single entries marked with the most common genes and DNA. For this sample the table gives 530,000 or so distinct CDR3 sequences, of which roughly 14% were detected only once. Approximately 9.3% of the sample belongs to the ten largest clones. Reading the label with the study, this specimen's time point is: newly diagnosed GD, antithyroid drugs for less than 3 months. For both TCR sequencing and RNA sequencing, RNA was extracted from PBMCs using TRIzol.

These data were likewise used in another study, on T cells in Graves' hyperthyroidism and ophthalmopathy.

This material consisted of peripheral blood mononuclear cells (PBMCs), taken at new diagnosis, from a patient treated with antithyroid drugs. These receptors were obtained from a man aged 30 to 45 with Graves disease. Donor details come from another sample of the same person, matched by shared clones.

Ten or more counts support this clonotype. The chain employs TRBV27 and TRBJ1-5; 8 bases are shared with TRBD1. There are 16 residues in the CDR3. Trimming removed 6 bases from V and 7 bases from J; junction bases left unmatched: 14. CDR1 and CDR2 from the germline V gene are MNHEY and SMNVEV (reference sequence). The CDR3 is CASSPRQGKSAQPQHF. The CDR3 DNA sequence: TGTGCCAGCAGCCCCCGACAGGGGAAGAGTGCACAGCCCCAGCATTTT.

This clonotype was seen many times. The rearrangement joins TRBV27 to TRBJ1-1, with a possible D match to TRBD1 (5 bases). The V end was cut by 5 bases, the J end by 5 bases, with 18 bases between. This CDR3 region has 15 residues. In germline, CDR1 is MNHEY, CDR2 SMNVEV (reference sequence). The CDR3: CASSLGDGRRTEAFF. CDR3 sequence (DNA): TGTGCCAGCAGTCTAGGGGACGGGCGCAGGACTGAAGCTTTCTTT.

This clonotype was observed many times. The gene calls are TRBV2 and TRBJ2-2, with 7 bases that match TRBD1. Losses at the gene ends were 5 bases for V and 2 bases for J; bases not matched to a gene: 5. Germline CDR1 SNHLY, CDR2 FYNNEI. The CDR3 has 15 residues. The CDR3 coding sequence is TGTGCCAGCAGTCCCGACAGGGTCAACACCGGGGAGCTGTTTTTT. This sequence encodes CASSPDRVNTGELFF.

Many counts were recorded for this clonotype. This chain uses TRBV6-5 with TRBJ2-5; 8 bases fit TRBD2. This CDR3 is 16 amino acids long. Germline CDR1 and CDR2: MNHEY and SVGAGI. V was pared by 0 bases and J by 6 bases, with 9 bases of the junction left unmatched. The CDR3: CASSYSNTGGRKTQYF. As DNA, the CDR3 is TGTGCCAGCAGTTACTCGAATACGGGGGGGAGAAAGACCCAGTACTTC.

The V gene is TRBV7-9, the J gene TRBJ2-6; D ambiguous. Germline V gene sequence: CDR1 SEHNR, CDR2 FQNEAQ (reference sequence). The CDR3 is 15 residues long. Trimming left V 6 bases short and J 2 bases short, with 11 bases between. Here the CDR3 reads CASSQHLTGANVLTF. The CDR3, as DNA: TGTGCCAGCAGTCAACACTTAACTGGGGCCAACGTCCTGACTTTC.

This clonotype turned up a few times. The V call is TRBV13, the J call TRBJ1-6; D is perhaps TRBD1 (5 bases). This CDR3 spans 15 amino acids. Trimming cost V 1 base and J 7 bases, with 11 bases left between them. Germline V lookup: CDR1 PRHDT, CDR2 FYEKMQ (reference sequence). The chain's CDR3 is CASSLELGRNSPLHF. In DNA, the CDR3 is TGTGCCAGCAGCTTAGAACTGGGACGGAATTCACCCCTCCACTTT. Together with reference TRBV13 and TRBJ1-6, the CDR3 gives the full variable domain: AAGVIQSPRHLIKEKRETATLKCYPIPRHDTVYWYQQGPGQDPQFLISFYEKMQSDKGSIPDRFSAQQFSDYHSELNMSSLELGDSALYFCASSLELGRNSPLHFGNGTRLTVT.

This clonotype was seen at least ten times. The chain joins TRBV7-2 to TRBJ2-7; the D is unclear. CDR1 and CDR2 (germline): SGHTA, FQGNSA. V was clipped by 7 bases and J by 2 bases, with 6 bases between them. The CDR3 covers 11 residues. This CDR3 is CASTTAYEQYF. In DNA form, the CDR3 reads TGTGCCAGCACCACAGCCTACGAGCAGTACTTC.

This clonotype has more than one count but fewer than ten. The chain uses TRBV12-3 or TRBV12-4 and TRBJ2-7; TRBD1 agrees at 9 bases. Losses at the gene ends were 5 bases for V and 3 bases for J; bases not matched to a gene: 8. CDR3 length: 15 amino acids. The CDR3 coding sequence is TGTGCCAGCAGTCTCAGATCGGGACAGGGCTACGAGCAGTACTTC. Translating gives CASSLRSGQGYEQYF.

Worth noting for this clonotype: Possible read error: a much larger clone is one base away. The J gene is TRBJ2-2, the V gene TRBV10-3; the D gene could be TRBD1 or TRBD2 (5 bases each). V lost 6 bases, J lost 4 bases, and 21 bases lay in between. This CDR3 comprises 17 residues. In germline, CDR1 is ENHRY, CDR2 SYGVKD. CDR3 in amino acids: CAIRRKRDGQITGELFF. The CDR3, as DNA: TGTGCCATCAGACGGAAGAGGGACGGTCAAATCACCGGGGAGCTGTTTTTT.

The chain carries TRBV15 and TRBJ1-3; D is ambiguous. Germline CDR1 reads LNHNV; CDR2 reads YYDKDF (reference sequence). V lost 0 bases and J 0 bases, leaving 15 bases between the germline ends. This CDR3 is built from 18 residues. The DNA for the CDR3 is TGTGCCACCAGCAGAGATGGTGGCAGGTTTAACTCTGGAAACACCATATATTTT. Translating it yields CATSRDGGRFNSGNTIYF.

This clonotype has only a few counts. Written as DNA, the CDR3 is TGTGCCAGCAGCTTGTGGGGGCGGGATGAGCAGTTCTTC. It specifies CASSLWGRDEQFF. V and J are TRBV5-6 and TRBJ2-1; TRBD1 might be the D (6 bases). Trimming shortened V by 1 base and J by 8 bases, and 10 bases separated the two germline ends. Germline CDR1 reads SGHDT; CDR2 reads YYEEEE. The CDR3 contains 13 residues.

This clonotype showed up many times. The chain combines TRBV5-1 with TRBJ2-7; no clear D. From germline, CDR1 is SGHRS and CDR2 YFSETQ. The V gene lost 0 bases and the J gene lost 6 bases, with 10 bases spanning the gap. CDR3 length: 13 amino acids. The DNA for the CDR3 is TGCGCCAGCAGCTTGGTTCCTGCGGCCGAGCAGTACTTC. It encodes CASSLVPAAEQYF.

This clonotype was seen just once. The rearrangement uses TRBV6-2 or TRBV6-3 and TRBJ2-1, with no clear D. The length of the CDR3 is 12 residues. CDR1 is MNHEY, CDR2 SVGEGT, per germline. Trimming pared 8 bases from V and 6 bases from J, leaving 11 bases between. The CDR3 loop is CASWFGSNEQFF. CDR3 DNA sequence: TGTGCCAGCTGGTTCGGATCCAATGAGCAGTTCTTC.

Worth noting for this clonotype: This sequence is one base from a far larger clone and is likely a read error. V is TRBV5-7 and J is TRBJ2-7; D possibly corresponds to TRBD2 (6 bases). TRBV5-7 belongs to the ORF category, with a function that is uncertain. V dropped 5 bases and J dropped 7 bases, with 19 bases sitting between them. This CDR3 comprises 14 residues. The chain's CDR3 is CASSGDGTHNEQYF. CDR3 DNA sequence: TGTGCCAGCAGTGGGGACGGGACTCACAATGAGCAGTACTTC.

This clonotype was seen more than once but under ten times. The likely explanation is a read error, given a far larger clone one base away. The V call is TRBV12-3 or TRBV12-4, the J call TRBJ2-4; tentatively, D is TRBD1 (5 bases). The J call is in doubt because the DNA end fits TRBJ2-1 better. This CDR3 is 15 amino acids long. The CDR3 DNA reads TGTGCCAGCAGTTTCTCGGACAATGTCTGCAATGAGCAGTTCTTC. This codes for CASSFSDNVCNEQFF.

Many counts were recorded for this clonotype. The chain has TRBV9 and TRBJ2-1, with 13 bases fitting TRBD2. The CDR3 contains 16 residues. CDR1 SGDLS and CDR2 YYNGEE come from the germline V gene. The V and J ends lost 3 bases and 7 bases, in that order; junction bases with no gene match: 7. In nucleotides, the CDR3 is TGTGCCAGCAGCGCTGGACTAGCGGGAGTTTTGAATGAGCAGTTCTTC. Its translation: CASSAGLAGVLNEQFF.

CDR3: CASSPDSQYPYEQYF. CDR3 in DNA: TGTGCCAGCTCACCAGACTCCCAATACCCCTACGAGCAGTACTTC. The chain links TRBV18 to TRBJ2-7; D ambiguous. CDR3 length: 15 residues. Trimming took 2 bases from V and 2 from J, leaving 13 bases between them. Germline loops: CDR1 KGHSH, CDR2 LQKENI.

This rearrangement joins TRBV20-1 to TRBJ2-7; D tentatively reads TRBD1 or TRBD2 (5 bases each). Between the trimmed V and J ends, which lost 0 bases and 2 bases, there was a span of 11 bases. Looked up from germline, CDR1 is DFQATT and CDR2 is SNEGSKA (reference sequence). The CDR3 has 14 residues. CDR3 sequence reads: CSARDPGGAYEQYF. The CDR3 DNA follows: TGCAGTGCTAGAGATCCTGGGGGAGCCTACGAGCAGTACTTC.

This clonotype has at least ten counts. The chain uses TRBV2 and TRBJ2-1; D remains ambiguous. This CDR3 spans 13 amino acids. In germline, CDR1 is SNHLY, CDR2 FYNNEI. The V end lost 6 bases, the J end lost 6 bases, and 12 bases lay between the germline ends. The CDR3 protein is CASRTLSSNEQFF. In DNA, the CDR3 is TGTGCCAGCAGGACCCTTAGTAGCAATGAGCAGTTCTTC.

The chain links TRBV20-1 to TRBJ2-5, with D uncertain. This CDR3 spans 13 amino acids. V was shortened by 3 bases and J by 4 bases, with 12 bases between the two germline ends. Germline CDR1 and CDR2: DFQATT and SNEGSKA (reference sequence). In DNA form, the CDR3 reads TGCAGTGCTAGTTCTCCCCGGGTAGAGACCCAGTACTTC. Translation gives CSASSPRVETQYF.